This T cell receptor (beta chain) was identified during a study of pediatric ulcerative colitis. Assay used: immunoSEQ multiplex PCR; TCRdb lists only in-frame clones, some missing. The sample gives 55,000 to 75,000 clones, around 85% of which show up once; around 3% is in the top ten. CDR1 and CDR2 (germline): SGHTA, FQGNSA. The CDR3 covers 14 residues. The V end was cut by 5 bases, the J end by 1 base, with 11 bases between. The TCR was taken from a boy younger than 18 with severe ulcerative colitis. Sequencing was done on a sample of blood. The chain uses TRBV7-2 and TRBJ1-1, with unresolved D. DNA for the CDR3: TGTGCCAGCAGCCTCCCGGTGGGGAACACTGAAGCTTTCTTT. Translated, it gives CASSLPVGNTEAFF.